The entry that follows covers one T cell receptor (beta chain) sequence. Its specificity is not known. Researchers used genomic DNA as the template to profile TCR beta VDJ and CDR3. One entry per CDR3 protein results from TCRdb running MiXCR on the reads. The data contain approximately 220,000 distinct CDR3 sequences, about 44% of them singletons. Patients sequenced had flow cytometry evidence of CD8+CD57+ cell expansion. Receipt of therapy had not occurred in any patient by the time of blood sampling. Germline CDR1 and CDR2: MNHNS and SASEGT. The CDR3 has 16 residues. V lost 7 bases to trimming and J lost 3 bases, with 22 bases between them. This record comes from a study of CD8+CD57+ T cells in acquired aplastic anemia. Study background: The sorted CD4+ and CD8+ cells yielded an average roughly 3 ug of DNA.

Study-wide findings and caveats: There were roughly 28 CD8+ CDR3 sequences that occurred in both patients and controls.

V gene TRBV6-1 combines with J gene TRBJ2-7; D might be TRBD1 (5 bases). Sample: sorted CD4+, CD8+, or CD8+CD57+ T cells (not recorded which) from PBMCs. The TCR originated in a human donor with aplastic anemia. The CDR3 region is CASIGTGPNHFYEQYF. CDR3 bases: TGTGCCAGCATAGGCACAGGACCTAACCACTTCTACGAGCAGTACTTC.